This T cell receptor (beta chain) appears in the sequencing data of a study of cytomegalovirus exposure and HLA in healthy donors. CDR1 and CDR2 (germline): SEHNR, FQNEAQ (reference sequence). There are 16 residues in the CDR3. A remark on this clone: At one end the junction does not follow the germline gene, possibly because of a read error.

The PCR ran on 60 Vbeta and 13 Jbeta primers. Assay used: immunoSEQ multiplex PCR; TCRdb lists only in-frame clones, some missing. This sample carries 100,000 or so clones, 70% of them seen once, and the ten largest clones take approximately 11%. The chain uses TRBV7-9 and TRBJ1-2, with 9 bases aligning to TRBD1. This receptor was taken from a man in his forties in good health and CMV-seropositive. The sequencing input was PBMCs. CDR3 sequence reads: CSSSPEDRGGNYGYTF. CDR3 nucleotide sequence: TGTTCCAGCAGCCCCGAGGACAGGGGTGGCAACTATGGCTACACCTTC.